This T cell receptor (beta chain) came from a study of cytomegalovirus exposure and HLA in healthy donors. General observations from the study: Both high specificity and high sensitivity reportedly marked the classifier's diagnosis of cytomegalovirus status.

J gave up 4 bases and V 3 bases, and 7 bases lay outside the gene matches. Germline CDR1 reads MNHEY; CDR2 reads SMNVEV (reference sequence). The CDR3 runs 15 residues. As to this clone: No antigen is known for it.

This table comes from immunoSEQ multiplex PCR, and its TCRdb copy is limited to in-frame clones, with some not included. The repertoire consists of fewer than 300,000 clones, with around nine tenths occurring once and the leading ten covering about 0.85%. The material sequenced was PBMCs. The chain uses TRBV27 and TRBJ1-1, with 8 bases lining up with TRBD1. The source of this sequence is a woman under 30 in good health and CMV-seronegative. In DNA form, the CDR3 reads TGTGCCAGCAGTTTCGGACAGGGCCTTGGCACTGAAGCTTTCTTT. This encodes CASSFGQGLGTEAFF.